The sequence of this T cell receptor (beta chain) was determined in a study of Graves' ophthalmopathy and Graves' hyperthyroidism. The wider study: The study drew peripheral blood at initial diagnosis, before any treatment.

RNA transcripts were the source from which TCR beta CDR3 regions were amplified. The workflow started with a first-round RT-PCR run with HTBI primers and then moved on to a second-round multiplex PCR. TCRdb itself ran the multiplex PCR reads through MiXCR, one entry per CDR3 protein. The sample includes about 700,000 distinct CDR3 sequences, roughly 40% of them seen just once. Regarding this clonotype: Its antigen remains unknown.

Germline V gene data show CDR1 as SNHLY and CDR2 as FYNNEI. This CDR3 is built from 17 residues. The V gene lost 0 bases and the J gene lost 2 bases, with 15 bases spanning the gap. Broader study findings: Blood also held most thyroid clonotypes expanded above 0.001 frequency.

The rearrangement joins TRBV2 to TRBJ2-3, with D maybe TRBD2 (7 bases). The clonotype was recovered from an adult man with Graves' ophthalmopathy. Sequenced input: peripheral blood. As DNA, the CDR3 is TGTGCCAGCAGTGAAGCGGGAGGGGGGCCCTACACAGATACGCAGTATTTT. Protein: CASSEAGGGPYTDTQYF.